This TCR beta chain was captured in a study of OX40 agonist ivuxolimab in advanced cancers. Overall study: While on treatment, patients had intravenous ivuxolimab at 0.01 to 10 mg/kg every 2 weeks.

Sequencing was performed with immunoSEQ multiplex PCR; in TCRdb, only in-frame clones are kept and a portion is missing. There are 90,000 to 100,000 clones in the sample; 85% to 90% occur only once, and 0.33% lies in the top ten. Germline V gene lookup returns CDR1 SGHDT and CDR2 YYEEEE. V lost 3 bases, J lost 5 bases, and 13 bases stayed unmatched. The CDR3 runs to 17 residues. For this clone: Its specificity is not known.

Points from the study as a whole: The antigens recognized by the expanded peripheral T cells, that is their antigen specificity, were not determined.

The TCR originated in an adult with an advanced solid tumor such as melanoma, head and neck, liver or kidney cancer. The chain couples TRBV5-6 to TRBJ1-5; 8 bases map to TRBD1. The material was CD4+ or CD8+ T cells sorted from blood, obtained in a trial of the OX40 agonist ivuxolimab. In DNA form, the CDR3 reads TGTGCCAGCAGCTATCGTCCAGGGGGCCTTGCGTATCAGCCCCAGCATTTT. Protein: CASSYRPGGLAYQPQHF.